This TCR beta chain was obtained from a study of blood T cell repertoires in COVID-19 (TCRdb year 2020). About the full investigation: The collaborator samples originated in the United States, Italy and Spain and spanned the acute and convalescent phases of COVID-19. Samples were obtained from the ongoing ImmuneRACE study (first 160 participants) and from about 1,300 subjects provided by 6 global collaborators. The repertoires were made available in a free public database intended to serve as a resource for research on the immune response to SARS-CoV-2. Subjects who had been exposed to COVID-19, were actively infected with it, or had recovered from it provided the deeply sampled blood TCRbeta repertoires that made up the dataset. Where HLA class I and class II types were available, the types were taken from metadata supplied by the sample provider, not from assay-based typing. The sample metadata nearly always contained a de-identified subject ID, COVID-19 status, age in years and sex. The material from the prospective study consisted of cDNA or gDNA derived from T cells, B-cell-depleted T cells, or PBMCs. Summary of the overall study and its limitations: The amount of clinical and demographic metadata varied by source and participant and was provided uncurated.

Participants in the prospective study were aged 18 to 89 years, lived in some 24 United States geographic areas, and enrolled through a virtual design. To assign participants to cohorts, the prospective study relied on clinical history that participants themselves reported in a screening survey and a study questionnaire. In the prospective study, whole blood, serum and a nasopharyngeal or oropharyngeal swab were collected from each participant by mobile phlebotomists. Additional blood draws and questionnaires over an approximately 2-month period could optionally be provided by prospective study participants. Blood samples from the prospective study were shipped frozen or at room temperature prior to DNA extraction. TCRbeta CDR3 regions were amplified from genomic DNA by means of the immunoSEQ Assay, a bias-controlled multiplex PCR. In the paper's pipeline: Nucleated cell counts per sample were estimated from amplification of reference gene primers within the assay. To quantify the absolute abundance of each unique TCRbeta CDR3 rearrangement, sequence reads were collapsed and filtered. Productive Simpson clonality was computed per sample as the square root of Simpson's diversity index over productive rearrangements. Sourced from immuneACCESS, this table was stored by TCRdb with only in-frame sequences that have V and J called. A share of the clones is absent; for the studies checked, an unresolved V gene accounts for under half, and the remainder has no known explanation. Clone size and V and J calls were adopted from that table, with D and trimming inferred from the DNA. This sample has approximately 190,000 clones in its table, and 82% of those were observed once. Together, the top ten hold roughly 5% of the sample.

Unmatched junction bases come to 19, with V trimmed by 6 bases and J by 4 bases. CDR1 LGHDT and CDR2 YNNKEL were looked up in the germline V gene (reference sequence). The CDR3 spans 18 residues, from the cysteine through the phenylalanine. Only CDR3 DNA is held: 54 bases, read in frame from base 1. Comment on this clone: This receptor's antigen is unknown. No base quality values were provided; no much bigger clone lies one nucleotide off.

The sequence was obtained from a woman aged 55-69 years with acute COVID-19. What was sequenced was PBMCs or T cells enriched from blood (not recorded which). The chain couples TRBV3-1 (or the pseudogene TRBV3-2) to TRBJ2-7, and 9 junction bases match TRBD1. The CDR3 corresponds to CASSQRDRAGLGKYEQYF. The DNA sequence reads TGTGCCAGCAGTCAAAGGGACAGGGCCGGCCTCGGGAAATACGAGCAGTACTTC.